This TCR beta chain originates from a study of T cells in Graves' hyperthyroidism and ophthalmopathy. Study context: The initial diagnosis was the point when peripheral blood was collected, ahead of any treatment.

This clonotype was counted many times. Using RNA transcripts as the source, TCR beta CDR3 regions were amplified. A first-round RT-PCR of the TCR CDR3 used the HTBI primer set. TCRdb fed the multiplex PCR reads into MiXCR, producing one record per CDR3 protein. Of 650,000 to 700,000 distinct CDR3 sequences listed, approximately 15% are singletons. Patients were excluded for uncontrolled infection, other autoimmune disease, pregnancy or lactation. Diagnoses rested on clinical symptoms, serum thyroxine and TRAb, thyroid ultrasound and orbital computed tomography. The CDR3 runs 13 residues. V lost 2 bases to trimming and J lost 4 bases, with 3 bases between them. Germline V gene lookup returns CDR1 KGHSH and CDR2 LQKENI.

V and J are TRBV18 and TRBJ2-6, with D uncertain. This sequence originates from a man aged 50 or older with Graves' hyperthyroidism. The sample was blood. This CDR3 reads CASSPEGANVLTF. CDR3 coding DNA: TGTGCCAGCTCACCAGAGGGGGCCAACGTCCTGACTTTC.